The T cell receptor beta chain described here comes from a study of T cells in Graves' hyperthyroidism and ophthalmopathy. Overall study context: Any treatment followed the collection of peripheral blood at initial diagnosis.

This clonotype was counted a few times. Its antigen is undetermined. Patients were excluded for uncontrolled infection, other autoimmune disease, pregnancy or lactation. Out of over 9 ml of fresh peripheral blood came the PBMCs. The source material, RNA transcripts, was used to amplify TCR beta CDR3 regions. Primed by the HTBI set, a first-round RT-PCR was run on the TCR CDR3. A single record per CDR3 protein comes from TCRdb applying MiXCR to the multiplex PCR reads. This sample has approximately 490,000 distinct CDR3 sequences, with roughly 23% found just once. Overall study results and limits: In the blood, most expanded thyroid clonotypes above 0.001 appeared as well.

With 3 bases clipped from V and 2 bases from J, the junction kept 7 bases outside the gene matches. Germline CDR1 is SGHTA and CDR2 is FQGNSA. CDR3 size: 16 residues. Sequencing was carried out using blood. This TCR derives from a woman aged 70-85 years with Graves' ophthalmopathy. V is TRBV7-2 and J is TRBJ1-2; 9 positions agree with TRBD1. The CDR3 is CASSLGGTGKNYGYTF. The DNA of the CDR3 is TGTGCCAGCAGCTTGGGCGGGACAGGGAAAAACTATGGCTACACCTTC.